The present T cell receptor (beta chain) was sequenced within a study of blood T cell repertoires in COVID-19. Study background: Spain, Italy and the United States supplied samples that represented acute and convalescent COVID-19. PBMCs, B-cell-depleted T cells, or T cells were the source of the cDNA or gDNA that made up the material.

V gave up 3 bases and J gave up 6 bases, with 6 bases separating them. The CDR3 spans 13 residues. Germline V gives CDR1 SGHTA, CDR2 FQGTGA. The method was immunoSEQ multiplex PCR; TCRdb's version includes in-frame clones alone and lacks a portion of them. The sample holds 150,000 to 180,000 clones; about four fifths are singletons and the top ten take about 31%. The TCR originated in a woman aged 60-75 years with acute or convalescent COVID-19. The source material was peripheral blood. This chain connects TRBV7-3 to TRBJ1-6; the D is unclear. CDR3 in amino acids: CASSFGSNSPLHF. CDR3 bases: TGTGCCAGCAGCTTCGGGTCTAATTCACCCCTCCACTTT.